The sequence of this T cell receptor (beta chain) was determined in a study of T cells in Graves' hyperthyroidism and ophthalmopathy. This clonotype came up many times. Its specificity is not known. It was RNA transcripts that yielded the amplified TCR beta CDR3 regions. TCR CDR3 regions were first amplified by RT-PCR with HTBI primers. TCRdb fed the multiplex PCR reads into MiXCR, producing one record per CDR3 protein. The sample has 650,000 to 750,000 distinct CDR3 sequences; 14% are singletons. Whole-study results and caveats: The majority of expanded thyroid clonotypes above 0.001 also appeared in blood.

The germline V gene has CDR1 SGHTA and CDR2 FQGTGA. J was trimmed by 0 bases and V by 1 base; bases with no gene match: 2. This CDR3 is 17 amino acids long. Sample: blood. The rearrangement uses TRBV7-3 and TRBJ2-1; 11 bases are a match to TRBD2. This clonotype was obtained from a woman aged 18-29 years with Graves' hyperthyroidism. Here the CDR3 reads CASSLRLAGSSYNEQFF. DNA for the CDR3: TGTGCCAGCAGCTTAAGACTAGCGGGAAGCTCCTACAATGAGCAGTTCTTC.